This TCR beta chain comes out of a study of tumor-infiltrating lymphocytes in primary liver carcinoma. Across the study: The tumors ranged from roughly 4 to 11 cm across and fell within stage T1-T3 N0M0. The study's findings and limits: Tumor-blood pairs (like tumor-adjacent pairs) overlapped less than tumor region pairs did.

As for this clonotype: Its antigen is still unknown. The junction departs from the called germline gene at one end, perhaps through a read error.

Taking about 19-31 mg of unsorted bulk tissue, the authors co-extracted RNA and DNA. TCR beta cDNA was reverse-transcribed from approximately 0.45 ug of total RNA. The reaction used a constant-region primer and ProtoScript II reverse transcriptase. ARM-PCR was slightly modified, and three nested multiplex PCR rounds with it gave rise to the TCR beta libraries. Researchers ran the first two PCR rounds for roughly 11 cycles each with TRBV1-TRBV30 forward primers and a C-beta reverse primer. TCRdb reanalysed the multiplex PCR reads using MiXCR and keeps one entry per CDR3 protein. The sample yields approximately 46,000 distinct CDR3 sequences, about 75% seen once. This CDR3 is 14 amino acids long. Germline V CDR1 and CDR2: MGHRA, YSYEKL.

This receptor was obtained from a woman under 40 with primary liver carcinoma and hepatitis B virus infection. Sequenced sample: tumor-adjacent normal liver tissue. The chain is built from TRBV4-1 and TRBJ2-3; TRBD1 is a possible D gene (5 bases). Here the CDR3 reads CASSQDRDTDTQYF. DNA of the CDR3: TGCGCTAGCAGCCAAGACAGAGACACAGATACGCAGTATTTT.